This T cell receptor (beta chain) was found in a study of blood T cell repertoires in COVID-19. Study-wide context: Donors in the United States, Italy and Spain gave samples during acute or convalescent COVID-19.

In germline, CDR1 is MNHEY, CDR2 SVGAGI. The CDR3 is 15 residues long. Losses at the gene ends were 2 bases for V and 0 bases for J; bases not matched to a gene: 2. The protocol was immunoSEQ multiplex PCR, while the TCRdb copy is restricted to in-frame clones and leaves out a portion. Of just over 650,000 clones listed, 75% to 90% are singletons. This rearrangement joins TRBV6-5 to TRBJ1-1; 8 bases are a match to TRBD1. This clonotype was obtained from a woman between 18 and 29 years old with acute or convalescent COVID-19. Sequences were obtained from peripheral blood. In DNA form, the CDR3 reads TGTGCCAGCAGTTACCAGGGACAGGTGAACACTGAAGCTTTCTTT. Its protein product is CASSYQGQVNTEAFF.